Described below is a single TCR beta chain sequence and its context. The record originates from a study of blood T cell repertoires in COVID-19. V shed 8 bases and J shed 0 bases, with 8 bases lying between them. From germline, CDR1 is MNHEY and CDR2 SVGAGI. The CDR3 totals 12 residues. Assay used: immunoSEQ multiplex PCR; TCRdb lists only in-frame clones, some missing. The sample lists 190,000 or so clones; 88% were seen once. This TCR was recovered from a woman aged 25-40 years with acute or convalescent COVID-19. What was sequenced was peripheral blood. The chain combines TRBV6-5 with TRBJ2-7; D remains ambiguous. Here the CDR3 reads CASSRYSYEQYF. The CDR3 nucleotides are TGTGCCAGCTCCCGTTACTCCTACGAGCAGTACTTC.